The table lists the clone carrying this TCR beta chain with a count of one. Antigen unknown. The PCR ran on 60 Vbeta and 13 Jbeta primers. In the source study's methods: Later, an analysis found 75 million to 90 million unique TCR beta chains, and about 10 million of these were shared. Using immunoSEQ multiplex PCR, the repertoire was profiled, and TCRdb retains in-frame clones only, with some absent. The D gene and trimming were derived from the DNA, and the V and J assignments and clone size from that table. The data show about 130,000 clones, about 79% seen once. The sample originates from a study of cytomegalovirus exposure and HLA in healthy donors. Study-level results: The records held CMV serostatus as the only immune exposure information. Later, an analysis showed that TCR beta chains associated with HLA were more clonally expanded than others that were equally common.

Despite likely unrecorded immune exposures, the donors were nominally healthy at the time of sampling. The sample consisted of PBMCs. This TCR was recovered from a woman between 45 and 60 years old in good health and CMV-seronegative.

Here the CDR3 reads CASSMDRVGGYTF. The CDR3 nucleotides are TGTGCCAGTAGTATGGACAGGGTAGGAGGCTACACCTTC. V and J are TRBV19 and TRBJ1-2, with TRBD1 matching 8 bases. The germline V gene has CDR1 LNHDA and CDR2 SQIVND (reference sequence). The CDR3 contains 13 residues. The trim removed 3 bases at V and 8 bases at J, leaving 5 bases unmatched.